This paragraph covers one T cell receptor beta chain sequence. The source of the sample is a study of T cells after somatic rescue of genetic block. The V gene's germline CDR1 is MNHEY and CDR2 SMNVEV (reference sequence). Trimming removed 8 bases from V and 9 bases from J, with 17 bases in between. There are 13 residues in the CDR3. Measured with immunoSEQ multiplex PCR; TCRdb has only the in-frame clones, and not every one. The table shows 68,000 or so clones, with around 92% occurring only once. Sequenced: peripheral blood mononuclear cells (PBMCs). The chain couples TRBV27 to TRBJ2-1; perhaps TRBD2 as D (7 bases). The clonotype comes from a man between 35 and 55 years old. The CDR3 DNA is TGTGCCAGCCGGAGGGGGACTATGAGTGAGCAGTTCTTC. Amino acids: CASRRGTMSEQFF.